This is a list of T cell receptor beta chains from one sample in a study of cytomegalovirus exposure and HLA in healthy donors. Data came from immunoSEQ multiplex PCR; TCRdb stores just in-frame clones and leaves some out. The sample holds roughly 120,000 clones, approximately 80% seen once. Sequencing input: PBMCs. Receptors originate from a woman aged 25 to 39 in good health and CMV-seronegative. Both conserved end residues are part of each CDR3. Each record gives: CDR3 protein, CDR3 DNA, clone size, V gene, D gene, J gene. A D gene is named only where the DNA matches it firmly. Clone size is given for some rows only: seen once, a few or many times, or a class if the clone is expanded.

CDR3: CASSQEERAYEQYF
DNA: TGCGCCAGCAGCCAAGAAGAAAGAGCGTACGAGCAGTACTTC
size: NA
V: TRBV4-1
D: NA
J: TRBJ2-7

CDR3: CASSPGTGDTF
DNA: TGTGCCAGCAGTCCCGGGACAGGTGACACCTTC
size: few
V: TRBV28
D: TRBD1
J: TRBJ1-2

CDR3: CASSVGGSYNEQFF
DNA: TGTGCCAGCAGTGTAGGGGGCTCCTACAATGAGCAGTTCTTC
size: NA
V: TRBV2
D: NA
J: TRBJ2-1

CDR3: CASSSTGSEQYF
DNA: TGCGCCAGCAGCTCGACAGGGAGCGAGCAGTACTTC
size: NA
V: TRBV5-1
D: TRBD1
J: TRBJ2-7

CDR3: CATSFDSARQETQYF
DNA: TGTGCCACCAGCTTCGACTCAGCCAGACAAGAGACCCAGTACTTC
size: NA
V: TRBV15
D: NA
J: TRBJ2-5

CDR3: CASRRGSEEQYF
DNA: TGTGCCAGCAGAAGAGGCAGCGAAGAGCAGTACTTC
size: NA
V: TRBV2
D: NA
J: TRBJ2-7

CDR3: CASSYSGGGNTGELFF
DNA: TGTGCCAGCAGTTACTCGGGCGGAGGAAACACCGGGGAGCTGTTTTTT
size: NA
V: TRBV6-5
D: NA
J: TRBJ2-2

CDR3: CASSLRREGRDEQFF
DNA: TGTGCCAGCAGTTTAAGGCGGGAGGGCCGCGATGAGCAGTTCTTC
size: NA
V: TRBV28
D: TRBD2
J: TRBJ2-1

CDR3: CASSPRGRDSNQPQHF
DNA: TGTGCCAGCAGTCCCCGGGGTAGGGATAGCAATCAGCCCCAGCATTTT
size: NA
V: TRBV25-1
D: NA
J: TRBJ1-5

CDR3: CASSDQDRNNSPLHF
DNA: TGTGCCAGCAGTGACCAGGACAGAAATAATTCACCCCTCCACTTT
size: NA
V: TRBV2
D: NA
J: TRBJ1-6

CDR3: CASTTRQANREQYF
DNA: TGTGCCAGCACCACCCGCCAGGCCAACAGGGAGCAGTACTTC
size: NA
V: TRBV6-1
D: NA
J: TRBJ2-7

CDR3: CAWSGGGVETQYF
DNA: TGTGCCTGGTCGGGGGGGGGCGTAGAGACCCAGTACTTC
size: NA
V: TRBV30
D: TRBD2
J: TRBJ2-5

CDR3: CASSRQDGQGGEKLFF
DNA: TGCGCCAGCAGCCGCCAGGATGGGCAGGGGGGTGAAAAACTGTTTTTT
size: NA
V: TRBV5-1
D: TRBD1
J: TRBJ1-4

CDR3: CASSVTGTSGKKETQYF
DNA: TGTGCCAGCAGCGTTACCGGGACTAGCGGGAAAAAAGAGACCCAGTACTTC
size: NA
V: TRBV5-4
D: TRBD2
J: TRBJ2-5

CDR3: CASSESPEVAGPTSSYNEQFF
DNA: TGCGCCAGCAGTGAGTCCCCCGAGGTAGCGGGACCTACCAGCTCCTACAATGAGCAGTTCTTC
size: NA
V: TRBV10-1
D: TRBD2
J: TRBJ2-1

CDR3: CASSPSSAAGQQETQYF
DNA: TGTGCCAGCAGCCCTAGCTCTGCCGCGGGACAGCAAGAGACCCAGTACTTC
size: few
V: TRBV7-6
D: NA
J: TRBJ2-5

CDR3: CASSKLAGLETQYF
DNA: TGTGCCAGCTCCAAACTAGCGGGACTGGAGACCCAGTACTTC
size: NA
V: TRBV18
D: TRBD2
J: TRBJ2-5

CDR3: CATQVQGNSNQPQHF
DNA: TGTGCCACTCAGGTACAGGGAAACAGCAATCAGCCCCAGCATTTT
size: few
V: TRBV6-6
D: NA
J: TRBJ1-5

CDR3: CASSSLDYSDTQYF
DNA: TGTGCCAGCAGCTCCCTCGACTATTCAGATACGCAGTATTTT
size: once
V: TRBV5-5
D: NA
J: TRBJ2-3

CDR3: CASSMDRFYTEAFF
DNA: TGTGCCAGCAGTATGGACAGGTTCTACACTGAAGCTTTCTTT
size: NA
V: TRBV27
D: TRBD1
J: TRBJ1-1

CDR3: CASSWDTYEQYF
DNA: TGTGCCAGCAGCTGGGACACCTACGAGCAGTACTTC
size: medium-sized
V: TRBV7-2
D: NA
J: TRBJ2-7

CDR3: CASSIHSSGHMTTSRTGELFF
DNA: TGTGCCAGTAGTATCCACTCCTCGGGACATATGACGACTAGCAGGACCGGGGAGCTGTTTTTT
size: NA
V: TRBV19
D: NA
J: TRBJ2-2

CDR3: CASRARELLEPQYF
DNA: TGTGCCAGCAGGGCGCGGGAGCTGTTAGAGCCCCAGTACTTC
size: NA
V: TRBV7-3
D: TRBD2
J: TRBJ2-5

CDR3: CASSTRGSQETQYF
DNA: TGTGCCAGCAGTACCAGGGGTTCCCAAGAGACCCAGTACTTC
size: NA
V: TRBV27
D: NA
J: TRBJ2-5

CDR3: CASSSRQGGQPQHF
DNA: TGTGCCAGCAGTTCCCGGCAGGGGGGACAGCCCCAGCATTTT
size: NA
V: TRBV6-1
D: TRBD1
J: TRBJ1-5

CDR3: CASSWTSGSYEQYF
DNA: TGTGCCAGCAGCTGGACTAGCGGTTCCTACGAGCAGTACTTC
size: NA
V: TRBV6-5
D: TRBD2
J: TRBJ2-7

CDR3: CASSARSGGPSFPQPDTQYF
DNA: TGTGCCAGCAGTGCAAGGTCGGGAGGGCCTTCCTTCCCCCAGCCAGATACGCAGTATTTT
size: NA
V: TRBV9
D: TRBD2
J: TRBJ2-3

CDR3: CASSLVGGGETQYF
DNA: TGTGCCAGCAGCTTGGTTGGGGGCGGGGAGACCCAGTACTTC
size: NA
V: TRBV5-4
D: NA
J: TRBJ2-5

CDR3: CASSTQHTGNEQFF
DNA: TGTGCCAGCAGTACGCAACATACAGGGAACGAGCAGTTCTTC
size: NA
V: TRBV6-5
D: NA
J: TRBJ2-1